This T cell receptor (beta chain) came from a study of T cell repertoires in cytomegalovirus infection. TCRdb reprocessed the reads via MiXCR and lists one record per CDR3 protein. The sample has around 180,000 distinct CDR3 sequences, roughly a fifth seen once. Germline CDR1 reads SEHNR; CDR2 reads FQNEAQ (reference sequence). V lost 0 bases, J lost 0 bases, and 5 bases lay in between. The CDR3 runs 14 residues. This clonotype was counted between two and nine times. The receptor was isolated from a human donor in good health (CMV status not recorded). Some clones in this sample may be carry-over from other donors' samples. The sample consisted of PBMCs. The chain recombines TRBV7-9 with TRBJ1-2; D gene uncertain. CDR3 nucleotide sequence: TGTGCCAGCAGCTTAGCGGTGGCTAACTATGGCTACACCTTC. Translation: CASSLAVANYGYTF.